Presented here are 28 T cell receptor beta chains from one specimen sequenced in a study of T cell repertoires in cytomegalovirus infection. TCRdb analysed the reads with MiXCR anew, one entry per CDR3 protein. Of 400,000 to 550,000 distinct CDR3 sequences detected, about 10% appear once; the ten largest clones hold 10% to 13%. Source material: PBMCs. Every receptor here comes from a human donor in good health (CMV status not recorded). Some clones in this sample may be carry-over from other donors' samples.

This clonotype has only one observation. This clone may be a read error of a much larger clone one base away. J is TRBJ1-2 and V is TRBV28; 9 nucleotides align to TRBD1. The CDR3 has 16 amino acids. CDR1 and CDR2 (germline): MDHEN, SYDVKM. CDR3 sequence reads: CASSPGTGNVNYVYTF. The CDR3 DNA sequence: TGTGCCAGCAGCCCCGGGACAGGGAATGTTAATTATGTCTACACCTTC.

There are many counts of this clonotype. V gene TRBV20-1 combines with J gene TRBJ2-7; D is unclear. V lost 2 bases and J 5 bases, leaving 7 bases between the germline ends. The CDR3 has 11 amino acids. From germline, CDR1 is DFQATT and CDR2 SNEGSKA (reference sequence). DNA of the CDR3: TGCAGTGCTAGAACCCCGGACGAGCAGTACTTC. Translating it yields CSARTPDEQYF.

The chain joins TRBV28 to TRBJ1-1, with 7 bases lining up with TRBD1. Germline V gene lookup returns CDR1 MDHEN and CDR2 SYDVKM. This CDR3 is built from 15 residues. The V segment lost 7 bases and the J segment 8 bases; nucleotides outside the gene matches: 16. CDR3 sequence reads: CASNKSTTRTGEAFF. The CDR3 DNA is TGTGCCAGCAACAAATCGACGACCAGGACAGGAGAAGCTTTCTTT.

This clonotype was picked up a small number of times. V is TRBV2 and J is TRBJ2-5; perhaps TRBD2 as D (6 bases). The germline CDR1 and CDR2 sequences are SNHLY and FYNNEI. This CDR3 region has 14 residues. Trimming took 5 bases from V and 5 from J, leaving 15 bases between them. CDR3 in DNA: TGTGCCAGCAGTTCTCCGGGAGCCCGGGAGACCCAGTACTTC. Translation gives CASSSPGARETQYF.

This clonotype was detected once. This could be a read error, since a much larger clone is one nucleotide away. The chain links TRBV9 to TRBJ2-3, with D tentatively TRBD2 (5 bases). Germline V lookup: CDR1 SGDLS, CDR2 YYNGEE. V gave up 4 bases and J gave up 0 bases, with 12 bases separating them. CDR3 length: 15 amino acids. The CDR3 spells CASSLPADSTDTQYF. In nucleotides, the CDR3 is TGTGCCAGCAGCTTACCAGCGGATAGCACAGATACGCAGTATTTT. Looking up the rest from reference TRBV9 and TRBJ2-3 gives the full variable domain: DSGVTQTPKHLITATGQRVTLRCSPRSGDLSVYWYQQSLDQGLQFLIQYYNGEERAKGNILERFSAQQFPDLHSELNLSSLELGDSALYFCASSLPADSTDTQYFGPGTRLTVL.

This clonotype has more than one count but fewer than ten. The genes are TRBV5-1 and TRBJ2-7; D gene unclear. The CDR3 totals 14 residues. V was cut by 3 bases and J by 1 base, with 11 bases left in between. CDR1 SGHRS and CDR2 YFSETQ come from the germline V gene. CDR3 sequence reads: CASSSRRASYEQYF. Written as DNA, the CDR3 is TGCGCCAGCAGCTCTAGACGGGCTTCCTACGAGCAGTACTTC. Looking up the rest from reference TRBV5-1 and TRBJ2-7 gives the full variable domain: KAGVTQTPRYLIKTRGQQVTLSCSPISGHRSVSWYQQTPGQGLQFLFEYFSETQRNKGNFPGRFSGRQFSNSRSEMNVSTLELGDSALYLCASSSRRASYEQYFGPGTRLTVT.

The sample holds many counts of this clonotype. The chain uses TRBV29-1 and TRBJ2-6; weak D call: TRBD2 (6 bases). The germline gives CDR1 SQVTM, CDR2 ANQGSEA. CDR3 length: 14 amino acids. V was shortened by 4 bases and J by 4 bases, with 11 bases between the two germline ends. CDR3 region: CSVVGGRGANVLTF. CDR3 sequence (DNA): TGCAGCGTTGTTGGGGGGAGGGGGGCCAACGTCCTGACTTTC.

This clonotype appeared a few times. The gene calls are TRBV4-2 and TRBJ2-3; 7 bases align to TRBD2. CDR1 and CDR2 (germline): LGHNA, YNFKEQ. With 1 base clipped from V and 0 bases from J, the junction kept 16 bases outside the gene matches. The CDR3 extends over 20 amino acids. The CDR3 DNA follows: TGTGCCAGCAGCCAAGGACGGGGGGAAACCCACTTCTCTAGCACAGATACGCAGTATTTT. Amino acids: CASSQGRGETHFSSTDTQYF.

This clonotype was detected many times. V gene TRBV11-2 combines with J gene TRBJ1-6; TRBD1 agrees at 8 bases. CDR3 length equals 16 residues. The trim removed 5 bases at V and 10 bases at J, leaving 13 bases unmatched. Germline CDR1 and CDR2: SGHAT and FQNNGV. The CDR3 nucleotides read TGTGCCAGCAGCCGGACCAGGGGGCTGGTTGTGTCACCCCTCCACTTT. Encoded protein: CASSRTRGLVVSPLHF.

This clonotype was seen at least ten times. The rearrangement links TRBV5-4 to TRBJ1-4; the D gene is possibly TRBD1 (6 bases). CDR3 length: 15 residues. CDR1 and CDR2 from the germline V gene are SGHNT and YYREEE (reference sequence). V lost 0 bases and J lost 7, with 13 bases in between. CDR3 amino acids: CASSLGPKDSEKLFF. Here the CDR3 DNA reads TGTGCCAGCAGCTTGGGGCCCAAGGACAGTGAAAAACTGTTTTTT. The full variable domain, with the rest looked up from reference TRBV5-4 and TRBJ1-4, is ETGVTQSPTHLIKTRGQQVTLRCSSQSGHNTVSWYQQALGQGPQFIFQYYREEENGRGNFPPRFSGLQFPNYSSELNVNALELDDSALYLCASSLGPKDSEKLFFGSGTQLSVL.

In this sample, this clonotype turned up many times. The chain recombines TRBV20-1 with TRBJ2-2; 7 bases agree with TRBD2. The length of the CDR3 is 15 residues. Germline lookup yields CDR1 DFQATT and CDR2 SNEGSKA (reference sequence). V trimming: 5 bases; J trimming: 7 bases; junction bases outside the gene matches: 13. The CDR3 bases are TGCAGTGCTCGCGAGCGGGGCCCGCGGGGCGGGGAGCTGTTTTTT. Residues: CSARERGPRGGELFF.

This clonotype was counted ten times or more. The rearrangement joins TRBV7-2 to TRBJ2-7; 8 nucleotides align to TRBD1. CDR3 size: 13 residues. J gave up 7 bases and V 6 bases, and 8 bases lay outside the gene matches. Germline CDR1 reads SGHTA; CDR2 reads FQGNSA. CDR3 nucleotide sequence: TGTGCCAGCAGACGGACAGGGCAAATTGAGCAGTACTTC. Translated: CASRRTGQIEQYF.

This clonotype was seen more than once but under ten times. The J gene is TRBJ1-1, the V gene TRBV20-1; no definite D call. Trimming removed 5 bases from V and 3 bases from J, with 16 bases in between. The CDR3 extends over 14 amino acids. CDR1 and CDR2 from the germline V gene are DFQATT and SNEGSKA (reference sequence). DNA for the CDR3: TGCAGTGCTCCCTCCCGGGGAGCCCACACTGAAGCTTTCTTT. It specifies CSAPSRGAHTEAFF.

In this sample, this clonotype turned up many times. This chain uses TRBV4-1 with TRBJ2-1; tentatively, D is TRBD1 (5 bases). From germline, CDR1 is MGHRA and CDR2 YSYEKL. The CDR3 has 19 amino acids. The ends were cut back, 1 base at V and 4 bases at J, with 23 bases in the middle. The CDR3 here is CASSQGAVRGRQKYNEQFF. The CDR3 nucleotides are TGCGCCAGCAGCCAAGGGGCCGTTAGGGGCCGTCAAAAGTACAATGAGCAGTTCTTC.

This clonotype was picked up many times. The V call is TRBV12-3 or TRBV12-4, the J call TRBJ2-2, with D tentatively TRBD1 or TRBD2 (5 bases each). V lost 6 bases to trimming and J lost 5 bases, with 19 bases between them. CDR3 length: 16 residues. The CDR3 spells CASSLEAGTVTGELFF. CDR3 DNA sequence: TGTGCCAGCAGCCTGGAAGCCGGGACGGTTACCGGGGAGCTGTTTTTT.

In this sample, this clonotype turned up many times. The chain carries TRBV20-1 and TRBJ2-7; 7 bases map to TRBD2. The CDR3 consists of 14 residues. Unmatched junction bases numbered 8, after V lost 5 bases and J lost 1 base. Per germline, CDR1 DFQATT and CDR2 SNEGSKA (reference sequence). The CDR3 protein is CSAGGVTYSYEQYF. CDR3 sequence (DNA): TGCAGTGCTGGGGGGGTCACGTATTCCTACGAGCAGTACTTC.

To note about this clonotype: This may come from a read error, since a much larger clone is one base off. This chain joins TRBV7-2 and TRBJ2-1; weak D call: TRBD2 (5 bases). The CDR3 spans 14 residues. Germline CDR1 and CDR2: SGHTA and FQGNSA. The CDR3 DNA sequence: TGTGGCAGCTTCGTCGGGGAGCTCTACAATGAGCAGTTCTTC. This codes for CGSFVGELYNEQFF.

This clonotype appeared many times. The V gene is TRBV4-1, the J gene TRBJ1-5; no clear D gene. Germline loops: CDR1 MGHRA, CDR2 YSYEKL. Trimming took off 1 base at V and 3 bases at J, with 10 bases between the two ends. The CDR3 has 15 residues. CDR3 loop: CASSQAGGVNQPQHF. CDR3 sequence (DNA): TGCGCCAGCAGCCAAGCTGGCGGGGTCAATCAGCCCCAGCATTTT.

This clonotype was counted many times. The chain recombines TRBV7-2 with TRBJ2-7; the match to TRBD2 covers 15 bases. Per germline, CDR1 SGHTA and CDR2 FQGNSA. This CDR3 is 18 amino acids long. Trimming cost V 4 bases and J 2 bases; bases outside gene matches: 9. CDR3 sequence: CASSSAGTSGRRAYEQYF. DNA of the CDR3: TGTGCCAGCAGCTCTGCCGGGACTAGCGGGAGGCGGGCCTACGAGCAGTACTTC.

About this clonotype: Because the CDR3 is missing its conserved closing phenylalanine or tryptophan, this is likely a read error. The chain links TRBV13 to TRBJ2-7, with a tentative D call TRBD1 (6 bases). The CDR3 length is 13 residues. Trimming removed 7 bases from V and 4 bases from J, with 14 bases in between. CDR1 is PRHDT, CDR2 FYEKMQ, per germline (reference sequence). The CDR3 bases are TGTGCCAGCACCCTGAGGGGGACGTACGAGCAGTACTAC. Protein product: CASTLRGTYEQYY.

This clonotype was detected ten times or more. At one end the junction does not follow the germline gene, possibly because of a read error. The chain joins TRBV7-2 to TRBJ2-3; D remains unclear. CDR1 and CDR2 from the germline V gene are SGHTA and FQGNSA. CDR3 length: 14 residues. The DNA of the CDR3 is TGTGCCAGCAGCCCGCCAGGCGGAAAGGCCCTCCTTTGGTTT. Its translation is CASSPPGGKALLWF.

This clonotype has at least ten counts. The V call is TRBV14, the J call TRBJ1-1; 12 bases are shared with TRBD1. Trimming at V came to 6 bases and at J to 11 bases, leaving 10 bases not matched to a gene. The CDR3 contains 14 residues. In germline, CDR1 is SGHDN, CDR2 FVKESK. CDR3 sequence (DNA): TGTGCCAGCAGTCTCCCGGGACAGGGGGCGGAGGCTTTCTTT. This translates into CASSLPGQGAEAFF.

V usage is TRBV20-1 and J usage is TRBJ2-7, with D possibly called TRBD1 or TRBD2 (5 bases each). The CDR3 covers 14 residues. Trimming took 5 bases from V and 2 from J, leaving 16 bases between them. CDR1 is DFQATT, CDR2 SNEGSKA, per germline (reference sequence). CDR3 coding DNA: TGCAGTGCTGGGGACCTAGGAGCCCCCTACGAGCAGTACTTC. It encodes CSAGDLGAPYEQYF.

The table lists this clonotype with many counts. The chain combines TRBV7-9 with TRBJ1-6; TRBD1 aligns across 7 bases. Germline V gene data show CDR1 as SEHNR and CDR2 as FQNEAQ (reference sequence). The CDR3 runs 12 residues. Trimming at V came to 5 bases and at J to 9 bases, leaving 1 base not matched to a gene. CDR3: CASSTGASPLHF. The CDR3 bases are TGTGCCAGCAGCACAGGGGCTTCACCCCTCCACTTT.

This clonotype was picked up a small number of times. The chain recombines TRBV6-1 with TRBJ1-3; D is uncertain. V lost 5 bases and J lost 4, with 12 bases in between. Looked up from germline, CDR1 is MNHNS and CDR2 is SASEGT. The CDR3 runs 14 residues. The CDR3 spells CASSTGPRGNTIYF. The CDR3 region has the DNA TGTGCCAGCAGTACCGGCCCCAGGGGAAACACCATATATTTT.

J is TRBJ2-1 and V is TRBV18, with D hard to call. This CDR3 spans 13 amino acids. Deletions cut 0 bases from V and 5 bases from J, with 5 bases between. Germline assignment: CDR1 KGHSH and CDR2 LQKENI. The CDR3 DNA follows: TGTGCCAGCTCACCACCCATAGACAATGAGCAGTTCTTC. This gives the protein CASSPPIDNEQFF.

A remark on this clonotype: A much more abundant neighbour one base away suggests this may be a read error. The chain has TRBV10-3 and TRBJ2-2; 8 bases line up with TRBD2. Germline V gives CDR1 ENHRY, CDR2 SYGVKD. The CDR3 length is 19 residues. Trimming took 0 bases from V and 4 from J; bases not matched to a gene: 13. CDR3 sequence: CAISESMTGSGVSTGELFF. The DNA for the CDR3 is TGTGCCATCAGTGAGTCGATGACAGGTAGCGGGGTAAGCACCGGGGAGCTGTTTTTT.

This clonotype was recorded many times. The chain joins TRBV5-1 to TRBJ1-1; a possible D gene is TRBD1 (5 bases). The V end lost 6 bases, the J end lost 3 bases, and 15 bases lay between the germline ends. The CDR3 is 14 amino acids. The germline CDR1 and CDR2 sequences are SGHRS and YFSETQ. CDR3 sequence (DNA): TGCGCCAGCATGGGAGGAACAGGTTACACTGAAGCTTTCTTT. Its protein product is CASMGGTGYTEAFF.